This T cell receptor (beta chain) is drawn from a study of patients and donors after allogeneic stem cell transplantation. TCRdb reanalysed the RT-PCR reads using MiXCR and keeps one entry per CDR3 protein. Here the sample spans roughly 880,000 distinct CDR3 sequences, more than 15% being singletons. This receptor was obtained from a human donor who was either an allogeneic HSCT recipient or a stem cell or donor lymphocyte infusion donor (not recorded which). It is not recorded whose cells these are; they may come from a transplant donor. The sample comprised blood, either unsorted or a sorted T cell fraction (not recorded which).

In nucleotides, the CDR3 is TGTGCCAGCATTGTAGTCGAATCCTACGAGCAGTACTTC. As protein: CASIVVESYEQYF. The rearrangement links TRBV2 to TRBJ2-7, with D hard to call. The V end lost 7 bases, the J end lost 1 base, and 11 bases lay between the germline ends. The germline V gene has CDR1 SNHLY and CDR2 FYNNEI. The CDR3 runs 13 residues.